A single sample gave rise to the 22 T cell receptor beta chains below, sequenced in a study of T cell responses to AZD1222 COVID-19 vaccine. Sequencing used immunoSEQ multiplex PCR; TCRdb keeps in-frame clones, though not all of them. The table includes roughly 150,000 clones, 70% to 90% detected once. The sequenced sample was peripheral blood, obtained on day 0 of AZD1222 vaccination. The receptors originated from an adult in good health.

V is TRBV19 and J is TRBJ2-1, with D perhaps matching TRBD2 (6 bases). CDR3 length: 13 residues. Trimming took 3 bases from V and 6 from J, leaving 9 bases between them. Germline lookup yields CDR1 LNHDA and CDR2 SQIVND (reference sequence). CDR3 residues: CASSMEGINEQFF. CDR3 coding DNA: TGTGCCAGTAGTATGGAGGGGATCAATGAGCAGTTCTTC.

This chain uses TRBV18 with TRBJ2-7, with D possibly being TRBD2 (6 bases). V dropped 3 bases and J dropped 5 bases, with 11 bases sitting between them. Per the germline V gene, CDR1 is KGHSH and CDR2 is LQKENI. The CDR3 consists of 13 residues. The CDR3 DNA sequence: TGTGCCAGCTCACCTGGGACGGGAGACGAGCAGTACTTC. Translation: CASSPGTGDEQYF.

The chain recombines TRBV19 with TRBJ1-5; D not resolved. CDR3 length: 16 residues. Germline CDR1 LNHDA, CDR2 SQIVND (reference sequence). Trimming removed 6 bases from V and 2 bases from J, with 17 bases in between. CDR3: CASSFGRRRGNQPQHF. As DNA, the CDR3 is TGTGCCAGTAGCTTCGGACGGCGTCGGGGCAATCAGCCCCAGCATTTT.

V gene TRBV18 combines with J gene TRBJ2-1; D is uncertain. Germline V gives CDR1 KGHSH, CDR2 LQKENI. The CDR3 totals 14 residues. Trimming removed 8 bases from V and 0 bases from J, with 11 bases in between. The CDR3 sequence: CASRATSSYNEQFF. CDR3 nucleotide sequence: TGTGCCAGCCGGGCGACAAGCTCCTACAATGAGCAGTTCTTC.

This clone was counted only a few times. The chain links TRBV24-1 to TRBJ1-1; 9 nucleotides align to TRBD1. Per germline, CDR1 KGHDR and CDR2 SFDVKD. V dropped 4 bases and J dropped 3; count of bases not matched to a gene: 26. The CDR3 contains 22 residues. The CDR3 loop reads CATSEGQGTVTLWGQGDTEAFF. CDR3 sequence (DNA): TGTGCCACCAGTGAGGGACAGGGAACTGTAACATTGTGGGGACAGGGAGACACTGAAGCTTTCTTT.

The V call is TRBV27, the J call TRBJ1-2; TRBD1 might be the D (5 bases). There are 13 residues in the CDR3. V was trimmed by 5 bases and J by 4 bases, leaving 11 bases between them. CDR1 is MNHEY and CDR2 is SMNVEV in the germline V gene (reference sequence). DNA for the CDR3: TGTGCCAGCAGTCCGGGACGGAGCTATGGCTACACCTTC. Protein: CASSPGRSYGYTF.

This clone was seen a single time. CDR3 sequence reads: CASRGPGLASQETQYF. The CDR3 nucleotides are TGTGCCAGTAGAGGGCCGGGACTAGCGTCTCAAGAGACCCAGTACTTC. This chain joins TRBV19 and TRBJ2-5; TRBD2 aligns across 10 bases. The CDR3 runs 16 residues. The germline V gene has CDR1 LNHDA and CDR2 SQIVND (reference sequence). With V trimmed by 6 bases and J by 2 bases, 9 bases remained unmatched.

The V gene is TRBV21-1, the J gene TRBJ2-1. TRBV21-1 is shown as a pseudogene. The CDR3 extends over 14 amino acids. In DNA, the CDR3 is TGTGCCAGCAGCAGGGACGGGAAAAGCGATGAGCAGTTCTTC. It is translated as CASSRDGKSDEQFF.

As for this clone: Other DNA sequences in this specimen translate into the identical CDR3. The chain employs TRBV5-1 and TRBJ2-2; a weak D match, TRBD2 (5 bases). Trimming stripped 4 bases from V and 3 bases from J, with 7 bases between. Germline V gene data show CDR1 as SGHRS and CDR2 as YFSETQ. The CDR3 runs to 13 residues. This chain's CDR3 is CASSLRDTGELFF. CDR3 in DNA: TGCGCCAGCAGCCTGAGGGACACCGGGGAGCTGTTTTTT.

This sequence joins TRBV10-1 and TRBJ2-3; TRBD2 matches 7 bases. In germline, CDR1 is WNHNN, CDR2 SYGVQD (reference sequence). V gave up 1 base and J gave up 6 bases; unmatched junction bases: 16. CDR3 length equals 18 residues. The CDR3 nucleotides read TGCGCCAGCAGTGAGTACTCAACGACTAGCTGGGATGGTGATACGCAGTATTTT. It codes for CASSEYSTTSWDGDTQYF.

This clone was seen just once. This CDR3 reads CASSPGGAYNSPLHF. For the CDR3, the DNA is TGTGCCAGCTCACCAGGGGGCGCCTATAATTCACCCCTCCACTTT. The chain joins TRBV18 to TRBJ1-6, with D possibly being TRBD1 (6 bases). There are 15 residues in the CDR3. V shed 2 bases and J shed 2 bases, with 7 bases lying between them. Germline V gene lookup returns CDR1 KGHSH and CDR2 LQKENI.

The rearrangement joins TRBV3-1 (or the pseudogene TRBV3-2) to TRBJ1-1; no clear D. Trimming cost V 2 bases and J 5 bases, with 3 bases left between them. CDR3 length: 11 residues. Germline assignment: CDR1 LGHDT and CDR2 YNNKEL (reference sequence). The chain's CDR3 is CASSQRTEAFF. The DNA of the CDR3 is TGTGCCAGCAGCCAACGTACTGAAGCTTTCTTT.

The CDR3 nucleotides are TGCAGTGCCCGCGGTCCGGGCTACACCTTC. Its translation: CSARGPGYTF. The chain employs TRBV20-1 and TRBJ1-2; D is uncertain. Trimming took 6 bases from V and 8 from J, leaving 10 bases between them. CDR3 length: 10 amino acids. The germline gives CDR1 DFQATT, CDR2 SNEGSKA (reference sequence).

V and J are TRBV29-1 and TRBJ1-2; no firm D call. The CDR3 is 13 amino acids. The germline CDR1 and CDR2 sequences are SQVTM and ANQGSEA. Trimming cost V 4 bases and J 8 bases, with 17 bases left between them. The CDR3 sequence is CSVVPWRAEGYTF. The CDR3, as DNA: TGCAGCGTTGTCCCGTGGAGGGCGGAAGGCTACACCTTC. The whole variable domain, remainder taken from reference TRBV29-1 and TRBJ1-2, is SAVISQKPSRDICQRGTSLTIQCQVDSQVTMMFWYRQQPGQSLTLIATANQGSEATYESGFVIDKFPISRPNLTFSTLTVSNMSPEDSSIYLCSVVPWRAEGYTFGSGTRLTVV.

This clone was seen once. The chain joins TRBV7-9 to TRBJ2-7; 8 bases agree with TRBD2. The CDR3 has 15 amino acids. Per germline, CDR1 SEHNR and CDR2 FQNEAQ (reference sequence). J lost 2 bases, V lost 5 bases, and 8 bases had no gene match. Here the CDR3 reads CASSLNGGATYEQYF. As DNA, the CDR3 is TGTGCCAGCAGCCTTAACGGGGGGGCTACCTACGAGCAGTACTTC.

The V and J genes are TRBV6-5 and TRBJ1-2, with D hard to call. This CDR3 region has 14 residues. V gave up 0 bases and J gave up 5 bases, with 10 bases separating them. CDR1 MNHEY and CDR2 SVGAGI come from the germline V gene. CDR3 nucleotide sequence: TGTGCCAGCAGTTACTCGCCCCGCCAGTATGGCTACACCTTC. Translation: CASSYSPRQYGYTF.

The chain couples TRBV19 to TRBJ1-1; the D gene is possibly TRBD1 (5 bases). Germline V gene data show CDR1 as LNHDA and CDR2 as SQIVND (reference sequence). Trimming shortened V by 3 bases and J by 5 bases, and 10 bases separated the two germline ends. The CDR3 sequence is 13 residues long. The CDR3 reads CASSIRAGTEAFF. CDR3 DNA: TGTGCCAGTAGTATCAGGGCTGGGACTGAAGCTTTCTTT.

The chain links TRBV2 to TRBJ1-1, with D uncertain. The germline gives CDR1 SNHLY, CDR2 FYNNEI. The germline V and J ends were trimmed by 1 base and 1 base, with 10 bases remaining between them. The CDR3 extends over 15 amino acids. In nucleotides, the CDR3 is TGTGCCAGCAGTGAAGTGGTAGGACGGAACACTGAAGCTTTCTTT. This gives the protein CASSEVVGRNTEAFF. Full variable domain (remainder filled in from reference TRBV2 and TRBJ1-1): EPEVTQTPSHQVTQMGQEVILRCVPISNHLYFYWYRQILGQKVEFLVSFYNNEISEKSEIFDDQFSVERPDGSNFTLKIRSTKLEDSAMYFCASSEVVGRNTEAFFGQGTRLTVV.

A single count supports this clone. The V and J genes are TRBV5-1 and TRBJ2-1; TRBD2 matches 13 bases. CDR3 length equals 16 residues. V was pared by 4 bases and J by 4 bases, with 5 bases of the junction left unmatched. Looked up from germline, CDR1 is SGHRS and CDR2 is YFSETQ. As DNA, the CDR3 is TGCGCCAGCAGCCTGGGACTAGCGGGGTTTTACAATGAGCAGTTCTTC. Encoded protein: CASSLGLAGFYNEQFF.

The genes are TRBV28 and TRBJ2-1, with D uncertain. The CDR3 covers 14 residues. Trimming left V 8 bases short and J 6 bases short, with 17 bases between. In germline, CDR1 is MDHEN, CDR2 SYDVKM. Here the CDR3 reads CASGKGRQRNEQFF. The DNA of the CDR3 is TGTGCCAGCGGAAAAGGGCGGCAGCGCAATGAGCAGTTCTTC. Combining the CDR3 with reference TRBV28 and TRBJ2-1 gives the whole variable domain DVKVTQSSRYLVKRTGEKVFLECVQDMDHENMFWYRQDPGLGLRLIYFSYDVKMKEKGDIPEGYSVSREKKERFSLILESASTNQTSMYLCASGKGRQRNEQFFGPGTRLTVL.

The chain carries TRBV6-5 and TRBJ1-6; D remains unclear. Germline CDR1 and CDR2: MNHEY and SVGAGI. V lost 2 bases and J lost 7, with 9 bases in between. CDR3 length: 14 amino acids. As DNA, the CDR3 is TGTGCCAGCAGTTACGGGGTCCTAAATTCACCCCTCCACTTT. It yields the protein CASSYGVLNSPLHF.

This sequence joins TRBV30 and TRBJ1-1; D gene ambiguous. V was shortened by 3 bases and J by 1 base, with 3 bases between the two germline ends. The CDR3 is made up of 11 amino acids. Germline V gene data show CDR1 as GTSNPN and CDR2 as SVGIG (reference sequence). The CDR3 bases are TGTGCCTGGAGGAGGAACACTGAAGCTTTCTTT. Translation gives CAWRRNTEAFF.